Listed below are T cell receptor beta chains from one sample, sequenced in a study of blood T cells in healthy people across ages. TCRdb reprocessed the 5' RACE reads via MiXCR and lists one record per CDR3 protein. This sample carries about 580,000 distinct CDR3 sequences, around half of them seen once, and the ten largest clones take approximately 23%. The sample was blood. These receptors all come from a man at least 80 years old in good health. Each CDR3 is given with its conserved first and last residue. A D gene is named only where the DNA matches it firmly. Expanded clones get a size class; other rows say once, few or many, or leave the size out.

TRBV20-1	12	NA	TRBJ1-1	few	CSAPQKYTEAFF	TGCAGCGCCCCTCAGAAGTACACTGAAGCTTTCTTT
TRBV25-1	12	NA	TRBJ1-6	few	CASSGPLSPLHF	TGTGCCAGCAGTGGACCGCTTTCACCCCTCCACTTT
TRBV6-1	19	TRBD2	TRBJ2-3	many	CASRRRRTSGSPGTDTQYF	TGTGCCAGCAGACGGAGGAGGACTAGCGGGAGTCCTGGCACAGATACGCAGTATTTT
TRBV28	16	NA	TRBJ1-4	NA	CASSPPDPATNEKLFF	TGTGCCAGCAGTCCGCCGGACCCGGCAACTAATGAAAAACTGTTTTTT
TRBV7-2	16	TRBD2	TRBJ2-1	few	CASSFSASGDYNEQFF	TGTGCCAGCAGCTTCTCGGCTAGCGGAGACTACAATGAGCAGTTCTTC
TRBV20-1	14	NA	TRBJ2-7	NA	CSAPYPISSYEQYF	TGCAGTGCCCCCTACCCCATTAGCTCCTACGAGCAGTACTTC
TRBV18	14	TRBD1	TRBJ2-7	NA	CASSAPGQGGEQYF	TGTGCCAGCTCAGCCCCGGGACAGGGGGGCGAGCAGTACTTC
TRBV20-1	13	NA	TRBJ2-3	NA	CSASFAGPDTPYF	TGCAGTGCTAGTTTCGCAGGGCCAGATACGCCGTATTTT
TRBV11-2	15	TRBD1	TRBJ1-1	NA	CASSPDRAGNTEAFF	TGTGCCAGCAGCCCTGACAGGGCAGGGAACACTGAAGCTTTCTTT
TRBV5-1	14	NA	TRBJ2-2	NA	CASSWDGSTGELFF	TGCGCCAGCAGCTGGGACGGAAGCACCGGGGAGCTGTTTTTT
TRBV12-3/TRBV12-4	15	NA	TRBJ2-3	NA	CASSLRRASTDTQYF	TGTGCCAGCAGTTTAAGAAGAGCCAGCACAGATACGCAGTATTTT
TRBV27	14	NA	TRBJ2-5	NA	CASSFTGPQETQYF	TGTGCCAGCAGTTTTACAGGCCCCCAAGAGACCCAGTACTTC
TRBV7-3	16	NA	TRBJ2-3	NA	CASSLSPPGSDDTQYF	TGTGCCAGCAGCTTAAGCCCGCCGGGATCGGATGATACGCAGTATTTT
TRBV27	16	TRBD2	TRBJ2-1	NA	CATMGRASGTYNEQFF	TGTGCCACGATGGGTAGGGCTAGCGGAACGTACAATGAGCAGTTCTTC
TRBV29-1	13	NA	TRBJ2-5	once	CSGAAGRRETQYF	TGCAGCGGGGCGGCAGGGAGGAGAGAGACCCAGTACTTC
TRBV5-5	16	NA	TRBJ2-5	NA	CASSLRGSETRETQYF	TGTGCCAGCAGCTTGAGAGGGTCAGAAACCCGAGAGACCCAGTACTTC
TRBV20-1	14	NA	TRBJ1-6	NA	CSARGESYNSPLHF	TGCAGTGCTAGGGGGGAGTCCTATAATTCACCCCTCCACTTT
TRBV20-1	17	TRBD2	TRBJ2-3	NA	CSATGTSGAASTDTQYF	TGCAGTGCAACGGGGACTAGCGGGGCCGCCAGCACAGATACGCAGTATTTT
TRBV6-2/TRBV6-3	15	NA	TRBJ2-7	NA	CASSTRDIGSYEQYF	TGTGCCAGCAGTACGAGGGACATAGGCTCCTACGAGCAGTACTTC
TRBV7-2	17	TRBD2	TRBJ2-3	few	CASSLRLAGVGTDTQYF	TGTGCCAGCAGCTTGCGACTAGCGGGAGTCGGCACAGATACGCAGTATTTT
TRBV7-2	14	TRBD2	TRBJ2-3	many	CASSLAGGTDTQYF	TGTGCCAGCAGTTTAGCGGGAGGGACAGATACGCAGTATTTT
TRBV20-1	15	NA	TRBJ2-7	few	CSARDGGAPSYEQYF	TGCAGTGCTAGAGATGGCGGGGCCCCGTCCTACGAGCAGTACTTC
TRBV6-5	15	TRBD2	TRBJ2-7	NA	CASSYRTSGSGEQYF	TGTGCCAGCAGTTACCGGACTAGCGGGAGTGGCGAGCAGTACTTC
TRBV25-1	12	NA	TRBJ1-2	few	CASSDQGYGYTF	TGTGCCAGCAGTGATCAGGGGTATGGCTACACCTTC
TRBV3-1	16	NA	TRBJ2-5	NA	CASSGGAREFQETQYF	TGTGCCAGCAGCGGCGGAGCACGGGAATTTCAAGAGACCCAGTACTTC
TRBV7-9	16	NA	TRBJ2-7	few	CASSSPRGRGPYEQYF	TGTGCCAGCAGCTCCCCTAGGGGGCGGGGGCCTTACGAGCAGTACTTC
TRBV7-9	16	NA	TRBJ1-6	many	CASSPLTGSYNSPLHF	TGTGCCAGCAGCCCCCTAACAGGAAGCTATAATTCACCCCTCCACTTT
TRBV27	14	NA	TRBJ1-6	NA	CASSPGRRDSPLHF	TGTGCCAGCAGTCCAGGGAGGAGGGATTCACCCCTCCACTTT
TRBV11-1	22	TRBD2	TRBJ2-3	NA	CASSSTLGGISGGYSLTDTQYF	TGTGCCAGCAGCTCCACCTTAGGAGGTATTAGCGGGGGTTACAGCCTCACAGATACGCAGTATTTT
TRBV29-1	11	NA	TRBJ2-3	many	CSVAETDTQYF	TGCAGCGTCGCGGAAACAGATACGCAGTATTTT
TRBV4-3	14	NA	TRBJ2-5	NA	CASSQEEGWETQYF	TGCGCCAGCAGCCAAGAAGAGGGATGGGAGACCCAGTACTTC
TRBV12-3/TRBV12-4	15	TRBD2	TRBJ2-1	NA	CASSRSSGVYNEQFF	TGTGCCAGCAGTCGATCTAGCGGGGTTTACAATGAGCAGTTCTTC
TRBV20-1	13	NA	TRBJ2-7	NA	CSARQGGSYEQYF	TGCAGTGCTAGACAGGGGGGCTCCTACGAGCAGTACTTC
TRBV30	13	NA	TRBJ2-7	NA	CAWSLGFTYEQYF	TGTGCCTGGAGTCTAGGGTTCACCTACGAGCAGTACTTC
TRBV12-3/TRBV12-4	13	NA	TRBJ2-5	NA	CASTRGVGETQYF	TGTGCCAGCACCCGAGGTGTGGGGGAGACCCAGTACTTC